The sequence of this TCR beta chain was determined in a study of early T cells in non-severe SARS-CoV-2 infection. Study-wide context: Sequencing targeted bulk RNA from unsorted whole blood, leaving chains unpaired.

The sample holds a few counts of this clonotype. Unique molecular identifiers were affixed to single, distinct cDNA molecules. MiXCR was run by TCRdb on the 5' RACE reads, yielding one entry per CDR3 protein. The table has around 70,000 distinct CDR3 sequences, approximately 12% seen once. CDR3 length: 17 amino acids. The gene calls are TRBV21-1 and TRBJ2-1; the table assigns TRBD2, which was not confirmed against the DNA. TRBV21-1 is flagged as a pseudogene. The receptor's source is an adult who was a healthcare worker with PCR-confirmed SARS-CoV-2 infection or an uninfected control (not recorded which). The sequencing sample was made of whole blood. The CDR3 here is CASSTNPPSGAGNEQFF. The CDR3 DNA reads TGTGCCAGCAGCACAAACCCTCCCAGCGGGGCTGGGAATGAGCAGTTCTTC.